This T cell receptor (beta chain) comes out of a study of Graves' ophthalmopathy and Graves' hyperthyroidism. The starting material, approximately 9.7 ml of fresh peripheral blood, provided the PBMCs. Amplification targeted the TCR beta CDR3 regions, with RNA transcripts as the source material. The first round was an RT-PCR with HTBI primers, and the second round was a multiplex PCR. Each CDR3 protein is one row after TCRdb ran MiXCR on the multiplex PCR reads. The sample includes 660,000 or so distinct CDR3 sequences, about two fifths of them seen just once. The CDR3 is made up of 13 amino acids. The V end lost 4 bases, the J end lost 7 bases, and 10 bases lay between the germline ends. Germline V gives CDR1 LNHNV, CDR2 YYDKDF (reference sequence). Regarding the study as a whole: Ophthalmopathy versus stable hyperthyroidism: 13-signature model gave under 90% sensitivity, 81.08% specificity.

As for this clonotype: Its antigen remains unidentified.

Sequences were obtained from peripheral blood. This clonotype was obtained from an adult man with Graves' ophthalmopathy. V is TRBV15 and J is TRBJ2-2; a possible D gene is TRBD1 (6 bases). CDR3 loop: CATSKPQGGELFF. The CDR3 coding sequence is TGTGCCACCAGCAAGCCACAGGGCGGGGAGCTGTTTTTT.